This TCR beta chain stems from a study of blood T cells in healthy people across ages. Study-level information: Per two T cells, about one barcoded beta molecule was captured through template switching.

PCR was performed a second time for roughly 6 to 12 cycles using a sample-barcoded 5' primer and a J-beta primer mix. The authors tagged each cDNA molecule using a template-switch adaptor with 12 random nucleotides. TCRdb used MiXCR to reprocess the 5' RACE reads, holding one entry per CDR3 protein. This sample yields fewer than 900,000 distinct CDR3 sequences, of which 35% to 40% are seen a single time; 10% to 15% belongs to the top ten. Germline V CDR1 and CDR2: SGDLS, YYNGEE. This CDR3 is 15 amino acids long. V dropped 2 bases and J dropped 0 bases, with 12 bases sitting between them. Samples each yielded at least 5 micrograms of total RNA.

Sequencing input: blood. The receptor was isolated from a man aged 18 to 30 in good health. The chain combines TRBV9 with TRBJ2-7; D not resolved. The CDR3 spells CASSVSDLPSYEQYF. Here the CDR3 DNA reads TGTGCCAGCAGCGTGAGTGATCTCCCCTCCTACGAGCAGTACTTC.